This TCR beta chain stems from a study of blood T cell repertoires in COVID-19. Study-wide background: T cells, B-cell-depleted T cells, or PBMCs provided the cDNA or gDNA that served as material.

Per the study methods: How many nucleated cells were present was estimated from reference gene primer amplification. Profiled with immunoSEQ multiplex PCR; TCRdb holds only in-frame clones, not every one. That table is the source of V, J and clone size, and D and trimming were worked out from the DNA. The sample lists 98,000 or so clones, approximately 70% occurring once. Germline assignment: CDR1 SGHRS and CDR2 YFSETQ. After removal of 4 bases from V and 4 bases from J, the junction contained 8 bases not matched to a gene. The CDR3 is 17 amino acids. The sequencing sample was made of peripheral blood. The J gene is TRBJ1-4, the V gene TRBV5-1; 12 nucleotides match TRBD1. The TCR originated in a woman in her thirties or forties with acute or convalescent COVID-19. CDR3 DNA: TGCGCCAGCAGCCCTCGGGACAGGGGGCGGTTTAATGAAAAACTGTTTTTT. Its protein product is CASSPRDRGRFNEKLFF. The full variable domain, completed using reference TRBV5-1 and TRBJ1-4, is KAGVTQTPRYLIKTRGQQVTLSCSPISGHRSVSWYQQTPGQGLQFLFEYFSETQRNKGNFPGRFSGRQFSNSRSEMNVSTLELGDSALYLCASSPRDRGRFNEKLFFGSGTQLSVL.